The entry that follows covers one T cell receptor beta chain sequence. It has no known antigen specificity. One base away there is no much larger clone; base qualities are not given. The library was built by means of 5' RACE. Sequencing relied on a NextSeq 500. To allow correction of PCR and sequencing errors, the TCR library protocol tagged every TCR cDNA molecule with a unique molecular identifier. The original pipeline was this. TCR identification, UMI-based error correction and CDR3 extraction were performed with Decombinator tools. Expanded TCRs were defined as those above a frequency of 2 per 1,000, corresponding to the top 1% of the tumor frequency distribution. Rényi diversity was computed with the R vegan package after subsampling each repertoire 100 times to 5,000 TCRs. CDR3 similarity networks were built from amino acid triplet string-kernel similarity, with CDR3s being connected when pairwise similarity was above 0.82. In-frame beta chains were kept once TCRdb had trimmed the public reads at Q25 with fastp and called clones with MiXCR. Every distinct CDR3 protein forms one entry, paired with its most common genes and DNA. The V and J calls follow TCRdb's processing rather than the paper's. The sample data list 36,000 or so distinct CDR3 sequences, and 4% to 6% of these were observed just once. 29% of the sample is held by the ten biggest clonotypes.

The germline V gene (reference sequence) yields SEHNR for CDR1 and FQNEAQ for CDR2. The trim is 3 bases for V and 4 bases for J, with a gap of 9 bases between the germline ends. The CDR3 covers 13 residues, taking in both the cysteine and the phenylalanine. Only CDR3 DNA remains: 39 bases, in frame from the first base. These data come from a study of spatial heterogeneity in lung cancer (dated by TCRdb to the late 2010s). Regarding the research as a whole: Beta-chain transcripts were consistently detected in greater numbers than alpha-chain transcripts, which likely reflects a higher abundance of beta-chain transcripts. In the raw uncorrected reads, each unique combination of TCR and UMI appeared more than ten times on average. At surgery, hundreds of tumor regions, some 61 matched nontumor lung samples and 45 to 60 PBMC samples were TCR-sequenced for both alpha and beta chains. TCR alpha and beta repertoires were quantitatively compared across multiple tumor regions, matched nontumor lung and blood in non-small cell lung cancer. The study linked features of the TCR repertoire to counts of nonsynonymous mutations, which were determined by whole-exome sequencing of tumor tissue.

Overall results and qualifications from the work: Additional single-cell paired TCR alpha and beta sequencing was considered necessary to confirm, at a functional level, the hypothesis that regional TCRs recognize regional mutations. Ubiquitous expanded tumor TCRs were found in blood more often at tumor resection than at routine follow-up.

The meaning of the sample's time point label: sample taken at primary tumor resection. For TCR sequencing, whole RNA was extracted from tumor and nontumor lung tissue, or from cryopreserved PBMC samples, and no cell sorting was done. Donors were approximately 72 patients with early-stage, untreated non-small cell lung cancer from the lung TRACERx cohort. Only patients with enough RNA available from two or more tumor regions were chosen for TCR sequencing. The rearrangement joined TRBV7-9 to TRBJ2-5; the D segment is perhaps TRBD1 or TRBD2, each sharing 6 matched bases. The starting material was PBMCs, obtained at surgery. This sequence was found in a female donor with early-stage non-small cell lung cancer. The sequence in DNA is TGTGCCAGCAGCTTTCCGGGGGCAGAGACCCAGTACTTC. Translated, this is CASSFPGAETQYF.